This T cell receptor (beta chain) was sequenced during a study of blood T cell repertoires in COVID-19. Turning to the study itself: Sources were T cells, B-cell-depleted T cells, or PBMCs; the material itself was cDNA or gDNA.

This CDR3 contains 15 residues. Trimming cost V 0 bases and J 0 bases; bases outside gene matches: 1. Germline CDR1 SGHRS, CDR2 YFSETQ. TCRdb keeps only in-frame clones here, not all; method: immunoSEQ multiplex PCR. This table holds 140,000 to 150,000 clones, more than 65% found once. This rearrangement joins TRBV5-1 to TRBJ2-3, with TRBD2 matching 7 bases. The TCR originated in a man aged 55-75 years with active or convalescent COVID-19. The sequencing input was peripheral blood. The CDR3 DNA follows: TGCGCCAGCAGCTTGGCCGGGAGGAGCACAGATACGCAGTATTTT. Protein sequence: CASSLAGRSTDTQYF. Full variable domain (outside the CDR3, taken from reference TRBV5-1 and TRBJ2-3): KAGVTQTPRYLIKTRGQQVTLSCSPISGHRSVSWYQQTPGQGLQFLFEYFSETQRNKGNFPGRFSGRQFSNSRSEMNVSTLELGDSALYLCASSLAGRSTDTQYFGPGTRLTVL.